A single sample is the source of the 15 T cell receptor beta chains below, sequenced in a study of shared T cell receptors in the human thymus. Assay: immunoSEQ multiplex PCR; the TCRdb copy retains only in-frame clones and omits some. The profile shows approximately 660,000 clones, approximately 88% of them singletons. These data were likewise used in another study, on human thymus T cells.

The specimen was thymocytes. Every receptor here comes from a boy younger than two with a congenital heart defect.

Written as DNA, the CDR3 is TGTGCCAGCAGGATTCAACAGGGGGCTGACACTGAAGCTTTCTTT. Translation: CASRIQQGADTEAFF. The V and J genes are TRBV28 and TRBJ1-1; 9 bases map to TRBD1. Germline lookup yields CDR1 MDHEN and CDR2 SYDVKM. The CDR3 runs 15 residues. Trimming at V came to 6 bases and at J to 3 bases, leaving 8 bases not matched to a gene. Drawing the rest from reference TRBV28 and TRBJ1-1, the complete variable domain is DVKVTQSSRYLVKRTGEKVFLECVQDMDHENMFWYRQDPGLGLRLIYFSYDVKMKEKGDIPEGYSVSREKKERFSLILESASTNQTSMYLCASRIQQGADTEAFFGQGTRLTVV.

J is TRBJ2-1 and V is TRBV10-1, with TRBD2 matching over 9 bases. This CDR3 region has 16 residues. Germline V lookup: CDR1 WNHNN, CDR2 SYGVQD (reference sequence). With V trimmed by 0 bases and J by 9 bases, 9 bases remained unmatched. The CDR3 region has the DNA TGCGCCAGCAGTGAGTCTGGGGTAGCGGGAGTTTTTGAGCAGTTCTTC. Translated: CASSESGVAGVFEQFF.

V and J are TRBV4-3 and TRBJ2-5, with 9 bases identical to TRBD2. Per germline, CDR1 LGHNA and CDR2 YSLEER. The CDR3 totals 18 residues. J lost 2 bases, V lost 2 bases, and 12 bases had no gene match. CDR3 coding DNA: TGCGCCAGCAGCCAAAAACTGGGCGGGAGGGCAAGGCAAGAGACCCAGTACTTC. Amino acids: CASSQKLGGRARQETQYF.

The chain carries TRBV6-1 and TRBJ1-5, with no clear D. The CDR3 extends over 16 amino acids. The V end lost 0 bases, the J end lost 3 bases, and 12 bases lay between the germline ends. Per the germline V gene, CDR1 is MNHNS and CDR2 is SASEGT. Here the CDR3 reads CASSEALRRNNQPQHF. The CDR3 region has the DNA TGTGCCAGCAGTGAAGCGTTGCGGAGAAACAATCAGCCCCAGCATTTT.

The chain carries TRBV2 and TRBJ1-2; 9 positions match TRBD1. The junction had 21 bases not matched to a gene; V was cut back by 1 base and J by 6 bases. The CDR3 extends over 20 amino acids. Germline loops: CDR1 SNHLY, CDR2 FYNNEI. The CDR3: CASSEVYSISPGQGRDGYTF. CDR3 nucleotides: TGTGCCAGCAGTGAAGTATATAGTATCTCCCCGGGACAGGGTAGGGATGGCTACACCTTC.

V and J are TRBV27 and TRBJ1-2, with 8 bases matching TRBD1. V lost 5 bases to trimming and J lost 8 bases; unmatched junction nucleotides: 4. Per the germline V gene, CDR1 is MNHEY and CDR2 is SMNVEV (reference sequence). The CDR3 sequence is 12 residues long. The CDR3 DNA is TGTGCCAGCAGTCGACAGGGGCACGGCTACACCTTC. This translates into CASSRQGHGYTF.

CDR3 amino acids: CASSLLAAGGHNEQFF. Written as DNA, the CDR3 is TGCGCCAGCAGCTTGTTGGCAGCGGGAGGGCACAATGAGCAGTTCTTC. The genes are TRBV5-1 and TRBJ2-1; 10 nucleotides align to TRBD2. V dropped 1 base and J dropped 5; count of bases not matched to a gene: 6. CDR1 and CDR2 (germline): SGHRS, YFSETQ. This CDR3 is 16 amino acids long.

This chain uses TRBV28 with TRBJ2-3; D not resolved. CDR3 length: 17 amino acids. Germline V CDR1 and CDR2: MDHEN, SYDVKM. Trimming took 5 bases from V and 2 from J, leaving 20 bases between them. DNA for the CDR3: TGTGCCAGCAGTGGCGACTCCAGCGTTAGGTCCACAGATACGCAGTATTTT. Amino acids: CASSGDSSVRSTDTQYF. The full variable domain, with the rest looked up from reference TRBV28 and TRBJ2-3, is DVKVTQSSRYLVKRTGEKVFLECVQDMDHENMFWYRQDPGLGLRLIYFSYDVKMKEKGDIPEGYSVSREKKERFSLILESASTNQTSMYLCASSGDSSVRSTDTQYFGPGTRLTVL.

J is TRBJ2-7 and V is TRBV30, with 8 bases that match TRBD1. Losses at the gene ends were 2 bases for V and 2 bases for J; bases not matched to a gene: 14. Germline V gene sequence: CDR1 GTSNPN, CDR2 SVGIG (reference sequence). This CDR3 is built from 17 residues. DNA of the CDR3: TGTGCCTGGAGTCAGCCCCCCACAGGGGGTCTTACCTACGAGCAGTACTTC. The encoded protein is CAWSQPPTGGLTYEQYF.

The V gene is TRBV12-5, the J gene TRBJ2-4; perhaps TRBD2 as D (7 bases). Germline assignment: CDR1 LGHNT and CDR2 FRNRAP. V lost 0 bases and J 4 bases, leaving 13 bases between the germline ends. This CDR3 spans 16 amino acids. CDR3 region: CASGLVRGGEKNIQYF. In DNA form, the CDR3 reads TGTGCTAGTGGTTTGGTAAGGGGGGGGGAGAAAAACATTCAGTACTTC.

The rearrangement links TRBV30 to TRBJ2-1; 7 nucleotides agree with TRBD2. The germline V gene encodes CDR1 GTSNPN and CDR2 SVGIG (reference sequence). The length of the CDR3 is 17 residues. V was clipped by 3 bases and J by 0 bases; unmatched bases: 11. The CDR3 coding sequence is TGTGCCTGGAGACCCAAGGGGCGGGAGTTCTCCTACAATGAGCAGTTCTTC. This gives the protein CAWRPKGREFSYNEQFF.

The chain is built from TRBV4-1 and TRBJ2-1; weak D call: TRBD2 (5 bases). Deletions cut 1 base from V and 3 bases from J, with 10 bases between. Germline V CDR1 and CDR2: MGHRA, YSYEKL. The length of the CDR3 is 15 residues. CDR3 sequence: CASSQGRANYNEQFF. For the CDR3, the DNA is TGCGCCAGCAGCCAAGGGCGGGCGAACTACAATGAGCAGTTCTTC.

This clone has more than one count but fewer than ten. This chain's CDR3 is CASSREPGLVYNEQFF. Here the CDR3 DNA reads TGTGCCAGTAGTAGGGAGCCGGGACTAGTTTACAATGAGCAGTTCTTC. The rearrangement joins TRBV19 to TRBJ2-1; 8 nucleotides match TRBD2. Trimming removed 4 bases from V and 4 bases from J; junction bases left unmatched: 9. CDR1 is LNHDA and CDR2 is SQIVND in the germline V gene (reference sequence). This CDR3 has 16 residues.

The V call is TRBV7-8, the J call TRBJ1-4; D remains ambiguous. The CDR3 runs 15 residues. CDR1 and CDR2 (germline): SGHVS, FQNEAQ. V lost 4 bases, J lost 7 bases, and 16 bases lay in between. DNA for the CDR3: TGTGCCAGCAGCTCTGATCCCCTAGAGCGTGAAAAACTGTTTTTT. Translating gives CASSSDPLEREKLFF.

The chain carries TRBV5-5 and TRBJ2-3; 8 nucleotides line up with TRBD1. Germline V CDR1 and CDR2: SGHKS, YYEKEE (reference sequence). The V segment lost 4 bases and the J segment 0 bases; nucleotides outside the gene matches: 4. The CDR3 spans 15 residues. The chain's CDR3 is CASSTQGASTDTQYF. In DNA, the CDR3 is TGTGCCAGCAGCACCCAGGGGGCTAGCACAGATACGCAGTATTTT.